These 24 T cell receptor beta chains were sequenced from one sample in a study of cytomegalovirus exposure and HLA in healthy donors. Use of 60 Vbeta and 13 Jbeta primers characterized the PCR. Sequenced by immunoSEQ multiplex PCR; TCRdb stores in-frame clones only, minus some. The profile shows some 150,000 clones, approximately 80% of them singletons. The source material was PBMCs. The receptor source for this set is a man aged 25 to 40 in good health and CMV-seronegative.

The table lists this clone with a few counts. The J gene is TRBJ1-1, the V gene TRBV19; 8 nucleotides match TRBD1. Germline V gives CDR1 LNHDA, CDR2 SQIVND (reference sequence). This CDR3 has 12 residues. Losses at the gene ends were 5 bases for V and 7 bases for J; bases not matched to a gene: 3. The CDR3 sequence: CASSAGGGEAFF. The CDR3 DNA follows: TGTGCCAGTAGTGCAGGGGGCGGTGAAGCTTTCTTT.

This clone was counted a single time. The rearrangement links TRBV7-3 to TRBJ1-2; no definite D call. The V gene's germline CDR1 is SGHTA and CDR2 FQGTGA. The V gene lost 4 bases and the J gene lost 0 bases, with 27 bases spanning the gap. CDR3 size: 20 residues. The CDR3 spells CASSSRLMMQARRANYGYTF. In nucleotides, the CDR3 is TGTGCCAGCAGCTCCCGTTTGATGATGCAGGCCCGACGAGCTAACTATGGCTACACCTTC.

This clone has only one observation. The gene calls are TRBV7-6 and TRBJ1-4; possibly TRBD1 for D (5 bases). CDR1 is SGHVS and CDR2 is FNYEAQ in the germline V gene. Trimming removed 6 bases from V and 2 bases from J, with 16 bases in between. This CDR3 region has 16 residues. CDR3 sequence reads: CASSLGGAVTNEKLFF. Here the CDR3 DNA reads TGTGCCAGCAGTCTCGGAGGGGCAGTCACTAATGAAAAACTGTTTTTT.

The rearrangement joins TRBV9 to TRBJ2-7; 7 nucleotides agree with TRBD2. The CDR3 is made up of 14 amino acids. The trim removed 0 bases at V and 3 bases at J, leaving 3 bases unmatched. The germline CDR1 and CDR2 sequences are SGDLS and YYNGEE. This CDR3 reads CASSVGAGDYEQYF. The CDR3 nucleotides read TGTGCCAGCAGCGTAGGGGCGGGGGACTACGAGCAGTACTTC.

About this clone: No conserved phenylalanine or tryptophan ends this CDR3, so it is likely a read error. The DNA is omitted, as the CDR3 cannot be located on it reliably, and the CDR3 follows TCRdb's listing. The V and J genes are TRBV7-9 and TRBJ1-1; the D segment call TRBD1 is taken from the table without a DNA check. Germline values: CDR1 SEHNR, CDR2 FQNEAQ (reference sequence). The CDR3 numbers 11 amino acids, ends counted. CDR3 loop: CASSFTDRGRG.

This clone was detected a few times. V and J are TRBV5-1 and TRBJ2-7; 7 nucleotides agree with TRBD2. This CDR3 is built from 15 residues. The V segment lost 1 base and the J segment 2 bases; nucleotides outside the gene matches: 6. CDR1 is SGHRS and CDR2 is YFSETQ in the germline V gene. The CDR3 loop reads CASSLSSGATYEQYF. CDR3 in DNA: TGCGCCAGCAGCTTGTCTAGCGGCGCTACCTACGAGCAGTACTTC. The full variable domain, with the rest looked up from reference TRBV5-1 and TRBJ2-7, is KAGVTQTPRYLIKTRGQQVTLSCSPISGHRSVSWYQQTPGQGLQFLFEYFSETQRNKGNFPGRFSGRQFSNSRSEMNVSTLELGDSALYLCASSLSSGATYEQYFGPGTRLTVT.

The V and J genes are TRBV9 and TRBJ2-7; 7 nucleotides match TRBD1. Per germline, CDR1 SGDLS and CDR2 YYNGEE. Trimming took 4 bases from V and 1 from J; bases not matched to a gene: 2. This CDR3 comprises 13 residues. The CDR3 spells CASSSGQSYEQYF. Here the CDR3 DNA reads TGTGCCAGCAGCTCGGGACAGTCCTACGAGCAGTACTTC.

J is TRBJ2-2 and V is TRBV9, with a tentative D call TRBD2 (5 bases). The germline gives CDR1 SGDLS, CDR2 YYNGEE. V lost 3 bases, J lost 5 bases, and 8 bases lay in between. The CDR3 has 13 amino acids. The CDR3 loop is CASSGTLTGELFF. DNA for the CDR3: TGTGCCAGCAGCGGGACTTTGACCGGGGAGCTGTTTTTT.

V usage is TRBV5-1 and J usage is TRBJ1-1; no clear D. The CDR3 contains 15 residues. Trimming removed 4 bases from V and 0 bases from J, with 13 bases in between. In germline, CDR1 is SGHRS, CDR2 YFSETQ. The CDR3 loop is CASSARPGMNTEAFF. The CDR3 DNA reads TGCGCCAGCAGCGCGAGGCCGGGGATGAACACTGAAGCTTTCTTT.

V usage is TRBV19 and J usage is TRBJ1-2; D is perhaps TRBD1 (6 bases). The germline CDR1 and CDR2 sequences are LNHDA and SQIVND (reference sequence). V was trimmed by 3 bases and J by 8 bases, leaving 19 bases between them. The CDR3 consists of 15 residues. This CDR3 reads CASSIGGVRGEGYTF. The DNA for the CDR3 is TGTGCCAGTAGTATTGGGGGGGTCAGGGGCGAAGGCTACACCTTC.

The chain uses TRBV4-1 and TRBJ2-4; maybe TRBD1 (5 bases). Germline V gene sequence: CDR1 MGHRA, CDR2 YSYEKL. The CDR3 loop spans 15 amino acids. Trimming stripped 4 bases from V and 3 bases from J, with 13 bases between. This CDR3 is CASSLDRRGKNIQYF. As DNA, the CDR3 is TGCGCCAGCAGCCTTGACAGAAGGGGCAAAAACATTCAGTACTTC.

V gene TRBV2 combines with J gene TRBJ2-7; D perhaps matches TRBD2 (6 bases). Trimming shortened V by 7 bases and J by 4 bases, and 26 bases separated the two germline ends. The CDR3 has 17 amino acids. Germline CDR1 is SNHLY and CDR2 is FYNNEI. CDR3 sequence reads: CASKGWGDGGLSYEQYF. DNA for the CDR3: TGTGCCAGCAAGGGGTGGGGGGACGGTGGACTTTCTTACGAGCAGTACTTC.

The chain joins TRBV11-2 to TRBJ1-5, with D perhaps TRBD1 (5 bases). V was pared by 5 bases and J by 4 bases, with 15 bases between. The germline CDR1 and CDR2 sequences are SGHAT and FQNNGV. The CDR3 totals 15 residues. CDR3 nucleotides: TGTGCCAGCAGCCCGGGACTCCAGAGAAATCAGCCCCAGCATTTT. It yields the protein CASSPGLQRNQPQHF.

The chain has TRBV4-1 and TRBJ1-3, with a weak D call TRBD1 (5 bases). This CDR3 spans 15 amino acids. Germline V gene lookup returns CDR1 MGHRA and CDR2 YSYEKL. Deletions cut 7 bases from V and 0 bases from J, with 13 bases between. CDR3 DNA: TGCGCCAGCAAAAGGGGTTATTACTCTGGAAACACCATATATTTT. This gives the protein CASKRGYYSGNTIYF.

This chain uses TRBV11-2 with TRBJ2-7; D possibly corresponds to TRBD1 (5 bases). Trimming removed 5 bases from V and 0 bases from J, with 14 bases in between. The CDR3 extends over 15 amino acids. Per the germline V gene, CDR1 is SGHAT and CDR2 is FQNNGV. CDR3: CASSVAADSSYEQYF. CDR3 DNA: TGTGCCAGCAGCGTAGCCGCCGACAGCTCCTACGAGCAGTACTTC.

The CDR3 bases are TGTGCCAGTACTTCCCTATTAAATCAGCCCCAGCATTTT. The encoded protein is CASTSLLNQPQHF. The chain carries TRBV6-1 and TRBJ1-5; D is uncertain. CDR1 MNHNS and CDR2 SASEGT come from the germline V gene. This CDR3 comprises 13 residues. With 9 bases removed from V and 4 bases from J, the gap between germline ends came to 13 bases.

This clone was seen just once. This chain links TRBV21-1 with TRBJ1-1; the DNA was not compared with TRBD1, the D call given in the table. TRBV21-1 is tagged as a pseudogene. This CDR3 is built from 13 residues. Here the CDR3 reads CAIYRVRNTEAFF. The CDR3 DNA reads TGTGCCATCTACAGGGTTAGGAACACTGAAGCTTTCTTT.

This clone has just one count. This chain connects TRBV7-8 to TRBJ1-5; D unclear. Germline V lookup: CDR1 SGHVS, CDR2 FQNEAQ. The germline V and J ends were trimmed by 5 bases and 2 bases, with 19 bases remaining between them. The CDR3 spans 17 residues. CDR3 DNA: TGTGCCAGCAGCACCTCGGGCCACACTAGGGGCAATCAGCCCCAGCATTTT. Residues: CASSTSGHTRGNQPQHF.

The V call is TRBV28, the J call TRBJ1-1, with D perhaps matching TRBD1 (6 bases). The germline gives CDR1 MDHEN, CDR2 SYDVKM. This CDR3 has 12 amino acids. V dropped 7 bases and J dropped 1 base, with 7 bases sitting between them. As DNA, the CDR3 is TGTGCCAGCAAAGGGGGGAACACTGAAGCTTTCTTT. Translation gives CASKGGNTEAFF. Based on the CDR3 plus reference TRBV28 and TRBJ1-1, the full variable domain is DVKVTQSSRYLVKRTGEKVFLECVQDMDHENMFWYRQDPGLGLRLIYFSYDVKMKEKGDIPEGYSVSREKKERFSLILESASTNQTSMYLCASKGGNTEAFFGQGTRLTVV.

The V call is TRBV6-5, the J call TRBJ1-2; 8 bases map to TRBD1. This CDR3 comprises 13 residues. J was trimmed by 8 bases and V by 4 bases; bases with no gene match: 6. Germline CDR1 MNHEY, CDR2 SVGAGI. The CDR3 is CASSSRDRGGYTF. The DNA for the CDR3 is TGTGCCAGCAGTTCCCGAGACAGGGGCGGCTACACCTTC.

The gene calls are TRBV4-1 and TRBJ1-5, with D uncertain. Germline V gives CDR1 MGHRA, CDR2 YSYEKL. Trimming pared 3 bases from V and 5 bases from J, leaving 14 bases between. The CDR3 is 15 residues long. CDR3: CASSHLPDIYQPQHF. The CDR3, as DNA: TGCGCCAGCAGCCATCTCCCAGACATCTATCAGCCCCAGCATTTT.

The gene calls are TRBV27 and TRBJ2-7, with 8 bases fitting TRBD2. The germline V gene has CDR1 MNHEY and CDR2 SMNVEV (reference sequence). V lost 3 bases, J lost 6 bases, and 7 bases stayed unmatched. The CDR3 is 14 amino acids. The CDR3 spells CASSFGLAGGEQYF. The CDR3 nucleotides are TGTGCCAGCAGTTTCGGGCTAGCGGGTGGCGAGCAGTACTTC.

The chain is built from TRBV9 and TRBJ2-7; TRBD1 agrees at 10 bases. Trimming took 2 bases from V and 7 from J; bases not matched to a gene: 12. Germline lookup yields CDR1 SGDLS and CDR2 YYNGEE. The CDR3 is 16 amino acids. DNA of the CDR3: TGTGCCAGCAGCGTTACTTCCGGGACAGGGGTGTTGGAGCAGTACTTC. Translated: CASSVTSGTGVLEQYF.

The chain carries TRBV7-3 and TRBJ2-7, with 7 bases aligning to TRBD1. Germline CDR1 and CDR2: SGHTA and FQGTGA. The CDR3 covers 15 residues. After removal of 5 bases from V and 0 bases from J, the junction contained 7 bases not matched to a gene. The DNA of the CDR3 is TGTGCCAGCAGCCGTCGGGCAGGGGGCTCCTACGAGCAGTACTTC. It yields the protein CASSRRAGGSYEQYF.